The source of this TCR beta chain is a study of shared T cell receptors in the human thymus. This CDR3 is built from 17 residues. V shed 2 bases, J shed 5 bases, and the junction held 14 bases outside the gene matches. The V gene's germline CDR1 is SGHVS and CDR2 FNYEAQ. Profiling relied on immunoSEQ multiplex PCR, and the TCRdb table lists in-frame clones only, not all of them. This table has tens of thousands of clones, 90% to 95% appearing once. The sequence derives from a human donor. The chain combines TRBV7-6 with TRBJ2-5; 7 positions agree with TRBD2. The sample comprised thymocytes. This CDR3 reads CASSLRSGGGSRETQYF. The CDR3 nucleotides are TGTGCCAGCAGCTTACGATCTGGCGGGGGTTCGCGGGAGACCCAGTACTTC.